The 13 T cell receptor beta chains below come from one sample, sequenced in a study of blood T cell repertoires in COVID-19. Assay: immunoSEQ multiplex PCR; the TCRdb copy retains only in-frame clones and omits some. The top ten clones hold roughly 7% of a sample with about 75,000 clones, roughly 87% of them seen once. Material: peripheral blood. Source of these receptors: a woman in her fifties or sixties with acute or convalescent COVID-19.

The CDR3 nucleotides read TGTGCCAGCAGTTTTTTCAGGGTTAATTCACCCCTCCACTTT. Translating gives CASSFFRVNSPLHF. The rearrangement uses TRBV28 and TRBJ1-6; D is possibly TRBD1 (5 bases). V lost 3 bases and J 6 bases, leaving 9 bases between the germline ends. The CDR3 is 14 amino acids. CDR1 MDHEN and CDR2 SYDVKM come from the germline V gene. The full variable domain, with the rest looked up from reference TRBV28 and TRBJ1-6, is DVKVTQSSRYLVKRTGEKVFLECVQDMDHENMFWYRQDPGLGLRLIYFSYDVKMKEKGDIPEGYSVSREKKERFSLILESASTNQTSMYLCASSFFRVNSPLHFGNGTRLTVT.

The chain links TRBV10-3 to TRBJ2-7, with D tentatively TRBD1 (6 bases). V gave up 3 bases and J gave up 2 bases, with 11 bases separating them. Germline-derived CDR1 and CDR2 are ENHRY and SYGVKD. The CDR3 has 14 amino acids. The CDR3 loop reads CAISDDRRTYEQYF. The CDR3 bases are TGTGCCATCAGTGACGACAGGAGAACCTACGAGCAGTACTTC.

This chain joins TRBV27 and TRBJ1-2; D ambiguous. Germline lookup yields CDR1 MNHEY and CDR2 SMNVEV (reference sequence). The CDR3 contains 14 residues. The germline V and J ends were trimmed by 6 bases and 4 bases, with 15 bases remaining between them. The CDR3 protein is CASSRRNGVYGYTF. As DNA, the CDR3 is TGTGCCAGCAGCCGTCGGAATGGAGTCTATGGCTACACCTTC.

V usage is TRBV7-2 and J usage is TRBJ2-7; 10 bases agree with TRBD2. Germline lookup yields CDR1 SGHTA and CDR2 FQGNSA. The CDR3 is 16 residues long. Trimming took 0 bases from V and 6 from J; bases not matched to a gene: 8. CDR3 sequence (DNA): TGTGCCAGCAGCTTAGCCGGAGGGACTAGCGTGGTCGAGCAGTACTTC. The encoded protein is CASSLAGGTSVVEQYF.

This clone is a singleton in its sample. The V gene is TRBV21-1, the J gene TRBJ1-5. TRBV21-1 is classified as a pseudogene. This CDR3 region has 14 residues. The CDR3 spells CASSRKAGNQPQHF. The DNA of the CDR3 is TGTGCCAGTTCGCGAAAAGCGGGGAATCAGCCCCAGCATTTT.

In this sample, this clone turned up a few times. V usage is TRBV28 and J usage is TRBJ1-1, with a weak D call TRBD1 (6 bases). The CDR3 has 13 residues. CDR1 is MDHEN and CDR2 is SYDVKM in the germline V gene. The V gene lost 4 bases and the J gene lost 1 base, with 7 bases spanning the gap. The DNA of the CDR3 is TGTGCCAGCAGTTGGACAGCGAACACTGAAGCTTTCTTT. The encoded protein is CASSWTANTEAFF.

This clone turned up a few times. The rearrangement links TRBV7-8 to TRBJ2-2, with a possible D match to TRBD2 (5 bases). The V gene lost 7 bases and the J gene lost 6 bases, with 18 bases spanning the gap. Germline CDR1 and CDR2: SGHVS and FQNEAQ. This CDR3 is built from 15 residues. CDR3 loop: CASNYLTGSSGELFF. DNA of the CDR3: TGTGCCAGCAATTACCTAACGGGGTCGTCCGGGGAGCTGTTTTTT.

This chain uses TRBV5-5 with TRBJ2-5; the match to TRBD1 covers 8 bases. Germline V lookup: CDR1 SGHKS, CDR2 YYEKEE (reference sequence). With 2 bases clipped from V and 4 bases from J, the junction kept 4 bases outside the gene matches. CDR3 size: 14 residues. CDR3 bases: TGTGCCAGCAGCTTTGTTACAGGGGGAGAGACCCAGTACTTC. Its translation is CASSFVTGGETQYF.

V is TRBV6-6 and J is TRBJ1-2; no reliable D call. V shed 2 bases and J shed 1 base, with 8 bases lying between them. The CDR3 length is 14 residues. Germline CDR1 reads MNHNY; CDR2 reads SVGAGI (reference sequence). CDR3 coding DNA: TGTGCCAGCAGTTACGATTCCAGTAACTATGGCTACACCTTC. This gives the protein CASSYDSSNYGYTF.

The J gene is TRBJ1-1, the V gene TRBV11-2, with TRBD1 as a possible D gene (6 bases). V was shortened by 0 bases and J by 8 bases, with 10 bases between the two germline ends. Germline lookup yields CDR1 SGHAT and CDR2 FQNNGV. CDR3 length: 13 amino acids. CDR3 DNA sequence: TGTGCCAGCAGCTTAGAACAGGGAGCAGAAGCTTTCTTT. It yields the protein CASSLEQGAEAFF.

This clone occurred once. This chain joins TRBV7-9 and TRBJ1-2; D is ambiguous. The CDR3 is 12 amino acids. Germline CDR1 reads SEHNR; CDR2 reads FQNEAQ (reference sequence). The ends were cut back, 4 bases at V and 1 base at J, with 4 bases in the middle. The CDR3 sequence is CASSYSNYGYTF. CDR3 nucleotides: TGTGCCAGCAGCTATAGTAACTATGGCTACACCTTC.

The chain uses TRBV27 and TRBJ2-7; TRBD2 might be the D (5 bases). Germline-derived CDR1 and CDR2 are MNHEY and SMNVEV (reference sequence). This CDR3 spans 14 amino acids. Trimming took 3 bases from V and 6 from J, leaving 15 bases between them. This chain's CDR3 is CASSFGRGSFEQYF. The CDR3 nucleotides are TGTGCCAGCAGTTTTGGACGCGGGTCTTTCGAGCAGTACTTC.

V and J are TRBV18 and TRBJ2-2; 7 nucleotides match TRBD2. This CDR3 comprises 16 residues. The V gene end was trimmed by 3 bases and the J gene end by 0 bases; junction bases not matched to a gene: 4. Germline-derived CDR1 and CDR2 are KGHSH and LQKENI. The CDR3 is CASSPQGGTNTGELFF. CDR3 DNA sequence: TGTGCCAGCTCACCGCAGGGAGGGACGAACACCGGGGAGCTGTTTTTT.